A single sample gave rise to the 14 T cell receptor beta chains below, sequenced in a study of CXCR3-negative and CXCR3-positive naive CD8 T cells (dated by TCRdb to between 2018 and 2021). Overall study outcomes, separate from this receptor: Compared with CXCR3-negative naive cells, CXCR3-positive naive cells had TRB CDR3s with higher hydrophobicity (lower Kidera factor 4), lower energy, and higher strength and volume indices.

These TCRs are of unknown antigen specificity. Instrument used: NextSeq 550. The Human TCR Profiling Kit (MiLaboratory) was used to prepare UMI-labeled 5' RACE TRB cDNA libraries. After reprocessing by TCRdb, each CDR3 protein sequence is one entry, and no DNA is given. This specimen's table enumerates roughly 130,000 distinct CDR3 sequences. The ten top clones hold 0.5% to 0.75% of the sample. Sequenced input: naive CXCR3+ CD8+ T cells from blood. The sample's cell subset or site, from its label and the paper: CD45RO-CCR7+CD27+CD95- naive CD8+ T cells expressing CXCR3 (TNR3+). The receptors shown here come from a human donor in good health. Some clones in this sample may be carry-over from other donors' samples.

The chain joins TRBV20-1 to TRBJ2-1; TCRdb gives TRBD2 as the D gene, but with no DNA this cannot be confirmed. Germline-derived CDR1 and CDR2 are DFQATT and SNEGSKA (reference sequence). The length of the CDR3 is 14 residues. CDR3 amino acids: CSARNSGQEYKQFF.

This chain joins TRBV6-5 and TRBJ2-3; TCRdb returns TRBD1, unconfirmable since there is no DNA. This CDR3 is 14 amino acids long. CDR1 and CDR2 from the germline V gene are MNHEY and SVGAGI. The CDR3 here is CASSYIGSRDTQYF.

This chain connects TRBV5-1 to TRBJ1-1; TCRdb lists TRBD1, though no DNA is available to test this call. Germline V CDR1 and CDR2: SGHRS, YFSETQ. The CDR3 is 14 amino acids. CDR3 residues: CASSGGDLSTEAFF.

J is TRBJ2-1 and V is TRBV6-5; TCRdb calls TRBD2, which cannot be checked without DNA. The CDR3 sequence is 16 residues long. Germline V lookup: CDR1 MNHEY, CDR2 SVGAGI. The CDR3: CASSYSAGDRYNEQFF.

This CDR3 reads CASSSSPYISGGYGYTF. The rearrangement uses TRBV5-1 and TRBJ1-2. CDR3 length: 17 amino acids. The germline V gene encodes CDR1 SGHRS and CDR2 YFSETQ. The full variable domain, completed using reference TRBV5-1 and TRBJ1-2, is KAGVTQTPRYLIKTRGQQVTLSCSPISGHRSVSWYQQTPGQGLQFLFEYFSETQRNKGNFPGRFSGRQFSNSRSEMNVSTLELGDSALYLCASSSSPYISGGYGYTFGSGTRLTVV.

V gene TRBV7-6 combines with J gene TRBJ1-5; TCRdb proposes TRBD1, but this gene call is untestable without DNA. This CDR3 contains 13 residues. The germline V gene has CDR1 SGHVS and CDR2 FNYEAQ. The CDR3: CASSLGEGGSQHF.

The rearrangement links TRBV7-9 to TRBJ2-3; TCRdb's assignment of TRBD1 cannot be checked, as there is no DNA. The length of the CDR3 is 16 residues. The germline V gene has CDR1 SEHNR and CDR2 FQNEAQ (reference sequence). CDR3: CASSLPGQGVRDTQYF.

The rearrangement uses TRBV12-3 or TRBV12-4 and TRBJ2-1; TCRdb calls TRBD2, which cannot be checked without DNA. The CDR3 has 16 residues. The chain's CDR3 is CASSLPGTSGYNEQFF.

V is TRBV28 and J is TRBJ2-3; TCRdb returns TRBD1, unconfirmable since there is no DNA. The length of the CDR3 is 16 residues. Germline CDR1 reads MDHEN; CDR2 reads SYDVKM. This CDR3 is CASGTGAHADTDTQYF.

V is TRBV4-3 and J is TRBJ2-7; TCRdb selects TRBD1, and the lack of DNA leaves this call unchecked. From germline, CDR1 is LGHNA and CDR2 YSLEER. CDR3 size: 13 residues. CDR3 residues: CASSQLREYEQYF.

The chain couples TRBV7-8 to TRBJ2-1; the TCRdb D gene call, TRBD1, has no DNA to confirm it. The CDR3 spans 15 residues. Germline lookup yields CDR1 SGHVS and CDR2 FQNEAQ. The CDR3 loop reads CASSLDGGAYNEQFF.

This CDR3 reads CASSFRDTSSYEQYF. This rearrangement joins TRBV11-3 to TRBJ2-7; no DNA is available, so the TRBD1 call from TCRdb remains unchecked. Germline assignment: CDR1 SGHNT and CDR2 YENEEA. The CDR3 consists of 15 residues.

The V gene is TRBV29-1, the J gene TRBJ2-1; TCRdb's assignment of TRBD1 cannot be checked, as there is no DNA. Looked up from germline, CDR1 is SQVTM and CDR2 is ANQGSEA. This CDR3 has 13 residues. CDR3 in amino acids: CSVEAGSYNEQFF.

V is TRBV9 and J is TRBJ1-1; TCRdb lists TRBD1, though no DNA is available to test this call. This CDR3 comprises 13 residues. Germline V CDR1 and CDR2: SGDLS, YYNGEE. CDR3 sequence: CASSGQGNTEAFF.